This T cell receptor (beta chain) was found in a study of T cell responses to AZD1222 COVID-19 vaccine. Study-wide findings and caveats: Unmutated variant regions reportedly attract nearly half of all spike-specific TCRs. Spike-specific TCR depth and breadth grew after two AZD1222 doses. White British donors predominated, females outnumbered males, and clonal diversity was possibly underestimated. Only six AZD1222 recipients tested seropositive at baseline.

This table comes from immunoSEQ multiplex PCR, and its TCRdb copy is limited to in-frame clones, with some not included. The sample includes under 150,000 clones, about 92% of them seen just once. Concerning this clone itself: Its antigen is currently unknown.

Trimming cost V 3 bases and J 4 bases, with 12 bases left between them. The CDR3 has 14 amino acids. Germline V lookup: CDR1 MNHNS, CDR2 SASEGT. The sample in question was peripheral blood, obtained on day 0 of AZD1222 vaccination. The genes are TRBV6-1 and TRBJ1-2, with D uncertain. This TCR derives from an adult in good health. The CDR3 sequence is CASSEGMRGYGYTF. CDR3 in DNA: TGTGCCAGCAGTGAGGGAATGCGAGGCTATGGCTACACCTTC.